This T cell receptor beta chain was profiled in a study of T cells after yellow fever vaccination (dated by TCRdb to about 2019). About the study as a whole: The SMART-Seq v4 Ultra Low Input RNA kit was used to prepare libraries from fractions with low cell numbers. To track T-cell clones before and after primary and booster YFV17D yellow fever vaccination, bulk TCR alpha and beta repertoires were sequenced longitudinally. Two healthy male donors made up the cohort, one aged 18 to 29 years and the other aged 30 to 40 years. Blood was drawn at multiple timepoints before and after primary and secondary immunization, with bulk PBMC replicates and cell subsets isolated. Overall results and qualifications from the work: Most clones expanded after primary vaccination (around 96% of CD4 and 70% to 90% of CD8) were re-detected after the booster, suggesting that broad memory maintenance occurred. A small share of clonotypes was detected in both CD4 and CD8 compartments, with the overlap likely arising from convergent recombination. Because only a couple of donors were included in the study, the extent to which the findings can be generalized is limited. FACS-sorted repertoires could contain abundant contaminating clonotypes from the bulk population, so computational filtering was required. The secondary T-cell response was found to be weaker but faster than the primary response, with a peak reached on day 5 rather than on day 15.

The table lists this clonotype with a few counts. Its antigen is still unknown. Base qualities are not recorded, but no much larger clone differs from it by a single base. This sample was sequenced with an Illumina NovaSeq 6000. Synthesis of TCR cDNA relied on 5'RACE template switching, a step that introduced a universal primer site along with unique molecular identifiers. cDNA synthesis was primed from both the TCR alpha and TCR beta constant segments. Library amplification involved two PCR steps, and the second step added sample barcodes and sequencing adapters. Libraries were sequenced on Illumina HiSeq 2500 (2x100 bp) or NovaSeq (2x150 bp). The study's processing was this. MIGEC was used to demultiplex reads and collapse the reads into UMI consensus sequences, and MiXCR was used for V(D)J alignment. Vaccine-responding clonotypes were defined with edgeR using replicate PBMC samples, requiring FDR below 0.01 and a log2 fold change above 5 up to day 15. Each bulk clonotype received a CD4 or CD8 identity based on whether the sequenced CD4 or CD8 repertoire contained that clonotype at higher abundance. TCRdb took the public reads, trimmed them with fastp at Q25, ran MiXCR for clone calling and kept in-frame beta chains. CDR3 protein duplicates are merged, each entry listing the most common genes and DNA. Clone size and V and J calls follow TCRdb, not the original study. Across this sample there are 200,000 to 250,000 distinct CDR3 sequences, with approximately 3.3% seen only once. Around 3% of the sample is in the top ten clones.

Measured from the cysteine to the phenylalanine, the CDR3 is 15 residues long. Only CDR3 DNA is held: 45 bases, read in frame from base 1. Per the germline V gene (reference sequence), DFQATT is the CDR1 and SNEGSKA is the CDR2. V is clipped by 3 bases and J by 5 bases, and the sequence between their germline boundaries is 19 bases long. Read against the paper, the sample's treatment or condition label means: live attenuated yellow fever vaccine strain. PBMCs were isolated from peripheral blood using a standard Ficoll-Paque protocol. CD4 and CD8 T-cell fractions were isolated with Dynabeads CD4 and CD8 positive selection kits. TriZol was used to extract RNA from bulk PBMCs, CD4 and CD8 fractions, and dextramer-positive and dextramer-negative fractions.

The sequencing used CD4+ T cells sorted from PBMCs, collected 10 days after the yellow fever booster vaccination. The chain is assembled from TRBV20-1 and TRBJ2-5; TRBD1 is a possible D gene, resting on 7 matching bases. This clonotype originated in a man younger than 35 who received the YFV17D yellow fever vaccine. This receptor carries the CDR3 CSAREAQGGWETQYF. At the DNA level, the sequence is TGCAGTGCTAGGGAGGCCCAGGGGGGATGGGAGACCCAGTACTTC.